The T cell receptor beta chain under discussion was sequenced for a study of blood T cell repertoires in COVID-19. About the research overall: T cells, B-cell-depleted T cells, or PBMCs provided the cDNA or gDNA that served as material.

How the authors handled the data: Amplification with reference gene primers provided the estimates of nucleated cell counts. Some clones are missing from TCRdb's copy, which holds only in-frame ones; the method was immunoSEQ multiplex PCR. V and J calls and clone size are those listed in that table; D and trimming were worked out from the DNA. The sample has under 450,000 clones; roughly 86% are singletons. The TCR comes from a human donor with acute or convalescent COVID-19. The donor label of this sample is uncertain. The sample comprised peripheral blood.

As DNA, the CDR3 is TGTGCCAGCAGGCCGGGACTAAGGGCATCGGATACGCAGTATTTT. Residues: CASRPGLRASDTQYF. The gene calls are TRBV6-5 and TRBJ2-3; 7 nucleotides align to TRBD2. Germline assignment: CDR1 MNHEY and CDR2 SVGAGI. The CDR3 totals 15 residues. J lost 6 bases, V lost 6 bases, and 12 bases had no gene match.